This T cell receptor beta chain derives from a study of cytomegalovirus exposure and HLA in healthy donors. Overall study results and limits: HLA alleles were associated with 18,000 or so TCR beta sequences in a later analysis at 0.05 false discovery rate.

PCR involved 60 Vbeta and 13 Jbeta primers. TCRdb's copy holds only in-frame clones and misses some; the assay was immunoSEQ multiplex PCR. Here the sample spans about 150,000 clones, around three quarters being singletons. In regard to this clone: Its antigen is unknown.

The sample taken for sequencing was PBMCs. This TCR came from a woman aged 40 to 50 in good health and CMV-seronegative.

The CDR3 nucleotides are TGTGCCAGCAGCCACCCCGGGACTGAAGCTTTCTTT. As protein: CASSHPGTEAFF. This chain links TRBV7-6 with TRBJ1-1; D is undetermined. Germline loops: CDR1 SGHVS, CDR2 FNYEAQ. This CDR3 region has 12 residues. V was trimmed by 5 bases and J by 5 bases, leaving 9 bases between them.